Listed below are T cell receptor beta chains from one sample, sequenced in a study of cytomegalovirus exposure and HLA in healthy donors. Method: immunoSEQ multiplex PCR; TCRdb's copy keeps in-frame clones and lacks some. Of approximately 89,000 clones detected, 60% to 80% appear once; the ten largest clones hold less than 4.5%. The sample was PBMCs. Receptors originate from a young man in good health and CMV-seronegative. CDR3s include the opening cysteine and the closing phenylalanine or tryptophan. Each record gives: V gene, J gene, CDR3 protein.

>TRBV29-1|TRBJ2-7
CSVEGGGQGAYEQYF
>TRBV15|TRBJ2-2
CATSRDRGSLTGELFF
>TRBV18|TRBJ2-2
CASSPGDRELFF
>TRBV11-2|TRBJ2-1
CASSLGDGTRSYNEQFF
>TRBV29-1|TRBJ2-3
CSVSKLVNTDTQYF
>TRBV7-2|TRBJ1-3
CASSLGIGMGSSGNTIYF
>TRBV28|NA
CASSFLAMGGGSIYEQYF
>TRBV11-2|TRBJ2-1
CASSLGRSSYNEQFF
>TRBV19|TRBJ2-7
CASTPGQGAYEQYF
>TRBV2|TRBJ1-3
CASSTGQLLGNTIYF
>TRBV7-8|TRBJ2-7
CASSLARMTYEQYF
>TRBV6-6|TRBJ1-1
CASSPRGMNTEAFF
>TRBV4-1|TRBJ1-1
CASSQDMGSPNTEAFF
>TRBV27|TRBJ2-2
CASSLNSAGTGELFF
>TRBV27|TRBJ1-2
CASRPEDRLYGYTF
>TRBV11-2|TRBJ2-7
CASSPGGGGLSYEQYF
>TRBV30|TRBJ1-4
CAWSEGAGEKLFF